The source of this T cell receptor beta chain is a study of regulatory T cells in long-lasting Graves disease. Study as a whole: Antithyroid drugs had been given to newly diagnosed Graves' patients for under 3 months.

Sample time point: newly diagnosed GD, antithyroid drugs for less than 3 months. Generation of the TCR library employed RNA extracted from PBMCs. CDR3-region Arm-PCR and iRepertoire HTBI primers produced the TCR beta libraries. TCRdb itself ran the multiplex PCR reads through MiXCR, one entry per CDR3 protein. The sample lists a few hundred thousand distinct CDR3 sequences, 13% to 15% occurring once. V was pared by 7 bases and J by 3 bases, with 6 bases between. The CDR3 is 11 amino acids. Germline-derived CDR1 and CDR2 are MNHEY and SVGEGT. The table lists this clonotype with many counts. These sequences were also reported in another study, on T cells in Graves' hyperthyroidism and ophthalmopathy.

The clonotype originates from a woman between 45 and 60 years old with Graves disease. The rearrangement links TRBV6-2 or TRBV6-3 to TRBJ1-1, with D unclear. The starting material was peripheral blood mononuclear cells (PBMCs), obtained at new diagnosis, from a patient treated with antithyroid drugs. CDR3: CASIGYTEAFF. The CDR3 DNA sequence: TGTGCCAGCATTGGATACACTGAAGCTTTCTTT.